A single sample is the source of the 13 T cell receptor beta chains below, sequenced in a study of a mutant IDH1 vaccine in newly diagnosed glioma. Sample time point: week 47, end of study. In the vaccine, a single dose held 300 ug of the mutant IDH1 20-mer peptide, along with topical imiquimod. No antigen has been assigned to these receptors. This table comes from immunoSEQ multiplex PCR, and its TCRdb copy is limited to in-frame clones, with some not included. This table has tens of thousands of clones, 60% to 80% appearing once. The sequenced sample was PBMCs, obtained from a glioma patient whose treatment included an IDH1 peptide vaccine. Source of these receptors: a man in his fifties or sixties with glioma.

This chain links TRBV2 with TRBJ1-5, with a possible D match to TRBD1 (6 bases). The ends were cut back, 9 bases at V and 1 base at J, with 16 bases in the middle. Germline loops: CDR1 SNHLY, CDR2 FYNNEI. The CDR3 spans 15 residues. CDR3 sequence reads: CASFPEQGSNQPQHF. In DNA form, the CDR3 reads TGTGCCAGTTTTCCCGAACAGGGAAGCAATCAGCCCCAGCATTTT.

This clone was counted a single time. The chain combines TRBV28 with TRBJ1-2; 9 bases agree with TRBD1. J lost 8 bases, V lost 1 base, and 5 bases had no gene match. Germline V CDR1 and CDR2: MDHEN, SYDVKM. The CDR3 is made up of 14 amino acids. CDR3 nucleotides: TGTGCCAGCAGTTTATACCGACAGGGGGAGGGCTACACCTTC. Its translation is CASSLYRQGEGYTF.

The chain employs TRBV10-3 and TRBJ2-7, with D possibly TRBD1 on 5 matching bases. CDR3 length: 15 residues. Trimming removed 0 bases from V and 5 bases from J, with 14 bases in between. Per the germline V gene, CDR1 is ENHRY and CDR2 is SYGVKD. The CDR3, as DNA: TGTGCCATCAGTGAGTCGAATGCAGGGCCCCACGAGCAGTACTTC. Translation: CAISESNAGPHEQYF.

In this sample, this clone turned up once. This chain links TRBV18 with TRBJ2-7, with 9 positions matching TRBD1. Germline CDR1 and CDR2: KGHSH and LQKENI. Unmatched junction bases numbered 4, after V lost 3 bases and J lost 1 base. The CDR3 totals 15 residues. The CDR3 here is CASSPKGQGSYEQYF. The CDR3 region has the DNA TGTGCCAGCTCACCTAAAGGACAGGGGTCCTACGAGCAGTACTTC.

This chain connects TRBV11-2 to TRBJ1-2; TRBD1 might be the D (5 bases). The CDR3 extends over 15 amino acids. V lost 0 bases and J 3 bases, leaving 11 bases between the germline ends. Germline V lookup: CDR1 SGHAT, CDR2 FQNNGV. CDR3 protein: CASSLERGGDYGYTF. CDR3 DNA sequence: TGTGCCAGCAGCTTAGAGAGGGGCGGCGACTATGGCTACACCTTC. Full variable domain (missing parts from reference TRBV11-2 and TRBJ1-2): EAGVAQSPRYKIIEKRQSVAFWCNPISGHATLYWYQQILGQGPKLLIQFQNNGVVDDSQLPKDRFSAERLKGVDSTLKIQPAKLEDSAVYLCASSLERGGDYGYTFGSGTRLTVV.

The V and J genes are TRBV10-3 and TRBJ1-2, with 9 nucleotides matching TRBD1. The V and J ends lost 2 bases and 4 bases, in that order; junction bases with no gene match: 2. The germline V gene encodes CDR1 ENHRY and CDR2 SYGVKD. This CDR3 is 14 amino acids long. The CDR3 DNA reads TGTGCCATCAGTGAGGAACAGGGGGCCTATGGCTACACCTTC. This sequence encodes CAISEEQGAYGYTF.

CDR3 coding DNA: TGTGCCAGCAGCTCAACGACTAGCGGGAGCTACGAGCAGTACTTC. Translated: CASSSTTSGSYEQYF. The V call is TRBV6-6, the J call TRBJ2-7, with 12 bases fitting TRBD2. Unmatched junction bases numbered 6, after V lost 6 bases and J lost 3 bases. The CDR3 length is 15 residues. Germline V gene data show CDR1 as MNHNY and CDR2 as SVGAGI (reference sequence).

The chain recombines TRBV5-6 with TRBJ1-4, with 7 bases matching TRBD1. V was pared by 2 bases and J by 8 bases, with 6 bases of the junction left unmatched. Germline lookup yields CDR1 SGHDT and CDR2 YYEEEE. This CDR3 is built from 14 residues. CDR3 in amino acids: CASSLGGLGEKLFF. The DNA for the CDR3 is TGTGCCAGCAGCTTAGGGGGCCTTGGGGAAAAACTGTTTTTT.

The CDR3 DNA sequence: TGTGCCTGGACTGACAAAGGGGCAGCAAAGGGGATATACGAGCAGTACTTC. It specifies CAWTDKGAAKGIYEQYF. This chain uses TRBV30 with TRBJ2-7; perhaps TRBD1 as D (5 bases). V lost 4 bases and J 4 bases, leaving 26 bases between the germline ends. The CDR3 is made up of 17 amino acids. CDR1 and CDR2 from the germline V gene are GTSNPN and SVGIG (reference sequence).

The sample holds one count of this clone. The rearrangement links TRBV4-1 to TRBJ1-1; 7 bases map to TRBD1. From germline, CDR1 is MGHRA and CDR2 YSYEKL. This CDR3 spans 21 amino acids. Germline trimming cut 0 bases from V and 1 base from J; bases unmatched to any gene: 20. Here the CDR3 reads CASSQDRERGRFIFGNTEAFF. The CDR3, as DNA: TGCGCCAGCAGCCAAGATCGGGAGAGGGGGCGCTTTATTTTCGGGAACACTGAAGCTTTCTTT.

The table lists this clone with a few counts. J is TRBJ1-1 and V is TRBV5-6; no clear D gene. The V end lost 0 bases, the J end lost 8 bases, and 11 bases lay between the germline ends. CDR1 and CDR2 (germline): SGHDT, YYEEEE. The CDR3 runs 13 residues. CDR3 residues: CASSLGQVREAFF. DNA for the CDR3: TGTGCCAGCAGCTTGGGTCAGGTGAGGGAAGCTTTCTTT.

In its sample, this clone was seen a few times. The V and J genes are TRBV28 and TRBJ2-3; 12 bases are a match to TRBD1. The V segment lost 6 bases and the J segment 4 bases; nucleotides outside the gene matches: 2. The length of the CDR3 is 14 residues. Germline V gene sequence: CDR1 MDHEN, CDR2 SYDVKM. CDR3: CASSRDRGPDTQYF. The CDR3 nucleotides read TGTGCCAGCAGCAGGGACAGGGGGCCAGATACGCAGTATTTT.

The chain is built from TRBV29-1 and TRBJ2-1, with unresolved D. Trimming removed 0 bases at V and 5 bases at J, with 8 bases between. Germline CDR1 and CDR2: SQVTM and ANQGSEA. CDR3 length: 13 residues. The CDR3: CSVEEWQDNEQFF. As DNA, the CDR3 is TGCAGCGTTGAAGAATGGCAGGACAATGAGCAGTTCTTC.